This T cell receptor beta chain was documented in a study of a mutant IDH1 vaccine in newly diagnosed glioma. Some clones are missing from TCRdb's copy, which holds only in-frame ones; the method was immunoSEQ multiplex PCR. The table records about 40,000 clones, roughly nine tenths of them present only once. CDR1 and CDR2 (germline): MNHEY, SVGAGI. This CDR3 region has 11 residues. Trimming left V 4 bases short and J 3 bases short, with 4 bases between. As to this clone: Its antigen remains unidentified.

Time point in this sample: week 5, during vaccination. Every vaccine dose comprised 300 ug of mutant IDH1 20-mer peptide plus topical imiquimod. This chain connects TRBV6-5 to TRBJ2-7; D gene unclear. The TCR was taken from a man between 50 and 59 years old with glioma. The source was PBMCs, collected from a glioma patient whose treatment included an IDH1 peptide vaccine. CDR3 protein: CASSSIYEQYF. CDR3 sequence (DNA): TGTGCCAGCAGTTCTATCTACGAGCAGTACTTC.